These 22 T cell receptor beta chains share one sample of origin, sequenced in a study of cytomegalovirus exposure and HLA in healthy donors. Researchers ran the PCR with 60 Vbeta and 13 Jbeta primers. Sequencing used immunoSEQ multiplex PCR; TCRdb keeps in-frame clones, though not all of them. In the table there are approximately 150,000 clones, around 86% of which are singletons. Sequenced input: PBMCs. These receptors were collected from a human donor in good health.

The CDR3 coding sequence is TGCGCCAGCAGACAGGGGTCCTATAATTCACCCCTCCACTTT. As protein: CASRQGSYNSPLHF. This chain connects TRBV5-1 to TRBJ1-6; the match to TRBD1 covers 7 bases. This CDR3 region has 14 residues. Germline V gene sequence: CDR1 SGHRS, CDR2 YFSETQ. With V trimmed by 5 bases and J by 1 base, 0 bases remained unmatched.

The chain has TRBV2 and TRBJ2-3, with 10 bases aligning to TRBD2. The CDR3 has 20 amino acids. The V segment lost 5 bases and the J segment 2 bases; nucleotides outside the gene matches: 19. CDR1 is SNHLY and CDR2 is FYNNEI in the germline V gene. The CDR3 is CASSPHLRGGLAGVTDTQYF. The CDR3 coding sequence is TGTGCCAGCAGTCCCCATTTACGTGGTGGTCTAGCGGGGGTCACAGATACGCAGTATTTT.

This rearrangement joins TRBV19 to TRBJ2-7; D not resolved. The CDR3 runs 14 residues. Trimming stripped 3 bases from V and 0 bases from J, with 9 bases between. CDR1 and CDR2 (germline): LNHDA, SQIVND (reference sequence). CDR3 region: CASSIWAGSYEQYF. CDR3 sequence (DNA): TGTGCCAGTAGTATTTGGGCAGGCTCCTACGAGCAGTACTTC.

This rearrangement joins TRBV25-1 to TRBJ1-2; D unclear. The CDR3 sequence is 13 residues long. Germline V lookup: CDR1 MGHDK, CDR2 SYGVNS. V was cut by 5 bases and J by 7 bases, with 14 bases left in between. The CDR3 DNA sequence: TGTGCCAGCAGTATGTGGAGTGCGAGTGGCTACACCTTC. Residues: CASSMWSASGYTF.

This chain links TRBV5-1 with TRBJ1-1, with a weak D call TRBD1 (5 bases). Per germline, CDR1 SGHRS and CDR2 YFSETQ. V lost 2 bases and J lost 5, with 19 bases in between. CDR3 length: 16 residues. The CDR3 here is CASSLTLPGVDTEAFF. CDR3 nucleotides: TGCGCCAGCAGCTTAACTTTACCGGGGGTGGATACTGAAGCTTTCTTT.

This clone was picked up one time. V usage is TRBV7-9 and J usage is TRBJ1-3, with D possibly matching TRBD1 (6 bases). Germline V gene sequence: CDR1 SEHNR, CDR2 FQNEAQ (reference sequence). The germline V and J ends were trimmed by 4 bases and 2 bases, with 24 bases remaining between them. The CDR3 loop spans 19 amino acids. In DNA, the CDR3 is TGTGCCAGCAGCTATACAAGCTACCTCGGACAGACCCCTGGAAACACCATATATTTT. This translates into CASSYTSYLGQTPGNTIYF.

V usage is TRBV7-9 and J usage is TRBJ1-4; TRBD1 might be the D (6 bases). CDR1 and CDR2 from the germline V gene are SEHNR and FQNEAQ (reference sequence). Trimming stripped 3 bases from V and 5 bases from J, with 16 bases between. This CDR3 region has 16 residues. This CDR3 is CASSFPPGVINEKLFF. In DNA form, the CDR3 reads TGTGCCAGCAGCTTTCCCCCAGGGGTGATAAATGAAAAACTGTTTTTT.

The gene calls are TRBV7-2 and TRBJ1-1, with D possibly matching TRBD1 (6 bases). V lost 11 bases, J lost 3 bases, and 13 bases lay in between. CDR3 length: 12 amino acids. Germline CDR1 reads SGHTA; CDR2 reads FQGNSA. CDR3 DNA sequence: TGTGCCGTCTCAGGGGTTTACACTGAAGCTTTCTTT. Translated: CAVSGVYTEAFF.

V is TRBV21-1 and J is TRBJ1-4. TRBV21-1 is reported as a pseudogene. The CDR3 consists of 16 residues. The CDR3 sequence is CASSNLKVEANEKLFF. The CDR3 coding sequence is TGTGCCAGCAGTAACTTAAAGGTTGAGGCTAATGAAAAACTGTTTTTT.

This rearrangement joins TRBV7-9 to TRBJ1-2, with 7 bases matching TRBD1. Trimming removed 5 bases from V and 8 bases from J; junction bases left unmatched: 8. This CDR3 spans 13 amino acids. CDR1 is SEHNR and CDR2 is FQNEAQ in the germline V gene (reference sequence). The DNA of the CDR3 is TGTGCCAGCAGCATATCACAGGGGACAGGCTACACCTTC. This encodes CASSISQGTGYTF. Combining the CDR3 with reference TRBV7-9 and TRBJ1-2 gives the whole variable domain DTGVSQNPRHKITKRGQNVTFRCDPISEHNRLYWYRQTLGQGPEFLTYFQNEAQLEKSRLLSDRFSAERPKGSFSTLEIQRTEQGDSAMYLCASSISQGTGYTFGSGTRLTVV.

This clone was seen only a few times. J is TRBJ2-7 and V is TRBV2; maybe TRBD2 (5 bases). There are 13 residues in the CDR3. Between the trimmed V and J ends, which lost 7 bases and 2 bases, there was a span of 12 bases. Germline-derived CDR1 and CDR2 are SNHLY and FYNNEI. This CDR3 is CASTPAETYEQYF. CDR3 coding DNA: TGTGCCAGCACCCCAGCGGAAACCTACGAGCAGTACTTC. The full variable domain, completed using reference TRBV2 and TRBJ2-7, is EPEVTQTPSHQVTQMGQEVILRCVPISNHLYFYWYRQILGQKVEFLVSFYNNEISEKSEIFDDQFSVERPDGSNFTLKIRSTKLEDSAMYFCASTPAETYEQYFGPGTRLTVT.

The table lists this clone with a few counts. This chain links TRBV6-1 with TRBJ1-4; D gene unclear. V lost 3 bases and J lost 3, with 11 bases in between. This CDR3 region has 15 residues. CDR1 is MNHNS, CDR2 SASEGT, per germline. This CDR3 reads CASSDTPAANEKLFF. The CDR3 DNA follows: TGTGCCAGCAGTGACACACCTGCGGCTAATGAAAAACTGTTTTTT.

This rearrangement joins TRBV5-4 to TRBJ2-5; 7 bases fit TRBD2. CDR1 and CDR2 (germline): SGHNT, YYREEE (reference sequence). CDR3 length: 15 amino acids. J gave up 2 bases and V 1 base, and 5 bases lay outside the gene matches. CDR3 region: CASSLTGGNQETQYF. The CDR3, as DNA: TGTGCCAGCAGCTTGACCGGGGGGAATCAAGAGACCCAGTACTTC. The full variable domain, rest sourced from reference TRBV5-4 and TRBJ2-5, is ETGVTQSPTHLIKTRGQQVTLRCSSQSGHNTVSWYQQALGQGPQFIFQYYREEENGRGNFPPRFSGLQFPNYSSELNVNALELDDSALYLCASSLTGGNQETQYFGPGTRLLVL.

V and J are TRBV2 and TRBJ1-1; 7 nucleotides match TRBD1. Germline V CDR1 and CDR2: SNHLY, FYNNEI. The junction had 3 bases not matched to a gene; V was cut back by 8 bases and J by 0 bases. This CDR3 spans 13 amino acids. CDR3 amino acids: CASPQGMNTEAFF. The CDR3 DNA reads as TGTGCCAGCCCACAGGGGATGAACACTGAAGCTTTCTTT.

The V gene is TRBV5-1, the J gene TRBJ2-1; 7 bases agree with TRBD2. The CDR3 runs to 17 residues. V was clipped by 4 bases and J by 0 bases; unmatched bases: 10. Germline loops: CDR1 SGHRS, CDR2 YFSETQ. In DNA, the CDR3 is TGCGCCAGCAGCGCGCCGGCTAGCGGACCCTCCTACAATGAGCAGTTCTTC. Amino acid sequence: CASSAPASGPSYNEQFF.

The rearrangement links TRBV5-4 to TRBJ2-7, with D perhaps matching TRBD2 (5 bases). Per germline, CDR1 SGHNT and CDR2 YYREEE (reference sequence). This CDR3 has 14 residues. V lost 2 bases and J 0 bases, leaving 9 bases between the germline ends. The chain's CDR3 is CASSFDGSSYEQYF. DNA for the CDR3: TGTGCCAGCAGCTTTGATGGGAGCTCCTACGAGCAGTACTTC.

The V call is TRBV11-2, the J call TRBJ1-2, with 11 bases matching TRBD1. Germline values: CDR1 SGHAT, CDR2 FQNNGV. The trim removed 5 bases at V and 6 bases at J, leaving 5 bases unmatched. The CDR3 runs 14 residues. CDR3 loop: CASSEDRGQNGYTF. CDR3 sequence (DNA): TGTGCCAGCAGCGAGGACAGGGGGCAGAATGGCTACACCTTC.

The V and J genes are TRBV10-3 and TRBJ1-1; TRBD1 agrees at 9 bases. CDR1 ENHRY and CDR2 SYGVKD come from the germline V gene. Trimming at V came to 6 bases and at J to 5 bases, leaving 7 bases not matched to a gene. There are 14 residues in the CDR3. In DNA form, the CDR3 reads TGTGCCATCAGGGAGAGCGGGACAGGGACTGAAGCTTTCTTT. Residues: CAIRESGTGTEAFF.

This chain links TRBV30 with TRBJ2-7; 9 positions match TRBD1. After removal of 8 bases from V and 6 bases from J, the junction contained 11 bases not matched to a gene. The germline gives CDR1 GTSNPN, CDR2 SVGIG (reference sequence). The CDR3 loop spans 13 amino acids. CDR3 loop: CAAPGTGSSEQYF. The CDR3 DNA reads as TGTGCCGCACCCGGGACAGGGTCCAGCGAGCAGTACTTC.

The chain recombines TRBV12-5 with TRBJ2-1; tentative D call: TRBD2 (6 bases). This CDR3 region has 14 residues. Germline CDR1 LGHNT, CDR2 FRNRAP. V was cut by 6 bases and J by 0 bases, with 9 bases left in between. CDR3 coding DNA: TGTGCTAGTGGGGGAGGTATCTCCTACAATGAGCAGTTCTTC. It yields the protein CASGGGISYNEQFF. Using reference TRBV12-5 and TRBJ2-1 for the parts outside the CDR3, the full variable domain is DARVTQTPRHKVTEMGQEVTMRCQPILGHNTVFWYRQTMMQGLELLAYFRNRAPLDDSGMPKDRFSAEMPDATLATLKIQPSEPRDSAVYFCASGGGISYNEQFFGPGTRLTVL.

This clone was counted between two and nine times. The chain has TRBV7-9 and TRBJ1-2; possible D gene TRBD1, 6 bases. Germline V gives CDR1 SEHNR, CDR2 FQNEAQ (reference sequence). Trimming took 5 bases from V and 1 from J, leaving 17 bases between them. This CDR3 region has 16 residues. The CDR3 region is CASSQAGAGRNYGYTF. The CDR3 bases are TGTGCCAGCAGCCAAGCAGGGGCCGGACGTAACTATGGCTACACCTTC.

V and J are TRBV7-9 and TRBJ2-1; 11 positions match TRBD2. Germline V lookup: CDR1 SEHNR, CDR2 FQNEAQ (reference sequence). J gave up 5 bases and V 4 bases, and 4 bases lay outside the gene matches. This CDR3 is built from 15 residues. For the CDR3, the DNA is TGTGCCAGCAGCTCGGGACTAGCGGAGCACAATGAGCAGTTCTTC. As protein: CASSSGLAEHNEQFF. The full variable domain, completed using reference TRBV7-9 and TRBJ2-1, is DTGVSQNPRHKITKRGQNVTFRCDPISEHNRLYWYRQTLGQGPEFLTYFQNEAQLEKSRLLSDRFSAERPKGSFSTLEIQRTEQGDSAMYLCASSSGLAEHNEQFFGPGTRLTVL.